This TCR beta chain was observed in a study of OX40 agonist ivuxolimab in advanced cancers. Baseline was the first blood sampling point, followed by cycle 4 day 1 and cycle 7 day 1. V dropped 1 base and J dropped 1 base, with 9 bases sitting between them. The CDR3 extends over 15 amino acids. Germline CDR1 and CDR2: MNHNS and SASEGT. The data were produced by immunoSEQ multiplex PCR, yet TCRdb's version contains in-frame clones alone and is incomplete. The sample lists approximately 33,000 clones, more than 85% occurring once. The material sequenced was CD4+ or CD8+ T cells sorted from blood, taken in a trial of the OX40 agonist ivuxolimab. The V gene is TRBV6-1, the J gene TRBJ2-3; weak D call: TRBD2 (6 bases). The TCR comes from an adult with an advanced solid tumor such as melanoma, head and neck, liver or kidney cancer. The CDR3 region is CASSEEGGGTDTQYF. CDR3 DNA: TGTGCCAGCAGTGAAGAGGGAGGAGGCACAGATACGCAGTATTTT.